This T cell receptor (beta chain) was recorded in a study of blood T cell repertoires in COVID-19. Trimming took 5 bases from V and 3 from J, leaving 17 bases between them. Looked up from germline, CDR1 is MNHEY and CDR2 is SVGEGT. The CDR3 length is 16 residues. The authors' processing: Reference gene primers were amplified, and this amplification served to estimate nucleated cell counts. Measured with immunoSEQ multiplex PCR; TCRdb has only the in-frame clones, and not every one. The D gene and trimming were derived from the DNA, and the V and J assignments and clone size from that table. The sample has approximately 210,000 clones; around 86% are singletons.

The sequenced sample was PBMCs or T cells enriched from blood (not recorded which). The source is a woman aged 45 to 65 with acute COVID-19. The gene calls are TRBV6-2 or TRBV6-3 and TRBJ2-1; tentatively, D is TRBD2 (5 bases). The CDR3 DNA follows: TGTGCCAGCAGTCTCCCGGGAACCAGCGGCTACAATGAGCAGTTCTTC. Amino acid sequence: CASSLPGTSGYNEQFF.